One and the same sample provided the 2 T cell receptor beta chains below, sequenced in a study of cytomegalovirus exposure and HLA in healthy donors. Generated by immunoSEQ multiplex PCR, the TCRdb table keeps only in-frame clones and is missing some. The repertoire holds under 350,000 clones, with 65% to 90% as singletons. The sample consisted of PBMCs. The receptors were gathered from a woman aged 18-29 years in good health and CMV-seronegative.

The chain links TRBV30 to TRBJ2-3; D remains ambiguous. V lost 4 bases and J lost 6, with 17 bases in between. The CDR3 length is 14 residues. Germline values: CDR1 GTSNPN, CDR2 SVGIG (reference sequence). The CDR3 protein is CAWTSVFNMDTQYF. As DNA, the CDR3 is TGTGCCTGGACGTCGGTGTTTAATATGGATACGCAGTATTTT.

The chain joins TRBV7-2 to TRBJ1-2; TRBD1 agrees at 7 bases. Germline V gene lookup returns CDR1 SGHTA and CDR2 FQGNSA. Germline trimming cut 1 base from V and 7 bases from J; bases unmatched to any gene: 6. The length of the CDR3 is 14 residues. CDR3 in amino acids: CASSLGGTEGGYTF. The CDR3 coding sequence is TGTGCCAGCAGCTTAGGAGGGACAGAGGGTGGCTACACCTTC. The full variable domain, rest sourced from reference TRBV7-2 and TRBJ1-2, is GAGVSQSPSNKVTEKGKDVELRCDPISGHTALYWYRQSLGQGLEFLIYFQGNSAPDKSGLPSDRFSAERTGGSVSTLTIQRTQQEDSAVYLCASSLGGTEGGYTFGSGTRLTVV.